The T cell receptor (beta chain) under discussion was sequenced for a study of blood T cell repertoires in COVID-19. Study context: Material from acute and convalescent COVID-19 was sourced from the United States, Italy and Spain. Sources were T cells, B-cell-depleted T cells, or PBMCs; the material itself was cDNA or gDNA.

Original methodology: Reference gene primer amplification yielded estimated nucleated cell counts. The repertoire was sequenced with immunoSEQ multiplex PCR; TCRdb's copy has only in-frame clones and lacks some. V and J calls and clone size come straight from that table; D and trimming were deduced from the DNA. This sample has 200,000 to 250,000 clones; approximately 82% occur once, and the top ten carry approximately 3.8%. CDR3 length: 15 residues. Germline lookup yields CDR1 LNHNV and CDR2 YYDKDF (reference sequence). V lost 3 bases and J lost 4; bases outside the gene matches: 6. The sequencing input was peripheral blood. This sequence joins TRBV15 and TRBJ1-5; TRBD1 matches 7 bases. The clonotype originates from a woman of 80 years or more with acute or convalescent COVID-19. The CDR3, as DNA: TGTGCCACCAGCAGTTGGGGACAGAATAATCAGCCCCAGCATTTT. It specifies CATSSWGQNNQPQHF.